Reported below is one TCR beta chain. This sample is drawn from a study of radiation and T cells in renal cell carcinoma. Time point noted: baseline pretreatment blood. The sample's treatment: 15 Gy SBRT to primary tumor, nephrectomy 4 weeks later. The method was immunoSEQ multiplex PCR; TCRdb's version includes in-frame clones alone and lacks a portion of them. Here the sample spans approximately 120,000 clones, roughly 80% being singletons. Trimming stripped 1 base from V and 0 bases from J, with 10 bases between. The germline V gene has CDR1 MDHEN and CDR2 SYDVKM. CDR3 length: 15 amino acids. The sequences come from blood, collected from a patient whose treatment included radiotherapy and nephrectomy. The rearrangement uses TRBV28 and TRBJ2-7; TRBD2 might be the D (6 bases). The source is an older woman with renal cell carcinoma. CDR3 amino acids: CASSLLPGLSYEQYF. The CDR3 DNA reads TGTGCCAGCAGTTTATTACCGGGACTCTCCTACGAGCAGTACTTC.